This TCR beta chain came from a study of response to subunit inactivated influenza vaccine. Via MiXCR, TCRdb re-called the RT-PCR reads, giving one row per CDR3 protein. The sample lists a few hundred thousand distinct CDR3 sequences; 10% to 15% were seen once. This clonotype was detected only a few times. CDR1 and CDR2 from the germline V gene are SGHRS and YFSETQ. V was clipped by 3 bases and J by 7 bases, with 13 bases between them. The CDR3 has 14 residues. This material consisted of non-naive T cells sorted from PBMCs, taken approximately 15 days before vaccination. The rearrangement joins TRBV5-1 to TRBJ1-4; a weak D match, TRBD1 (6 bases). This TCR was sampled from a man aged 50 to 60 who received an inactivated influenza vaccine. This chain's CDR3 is CASSSTTGTEKLFF. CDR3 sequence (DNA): TGCGCCAGCAGCTCAACGACAGGTACTGAAAAACTGTTTTTT.